This T cell receptor (beta chain) comes out of a study of blood T cell repertoires in COVID-19. Study at large: The United States, Italy and Spain provided the acute and convalescent COVID-19 samples.

This CDR3 has 15 residues. Trimming removed 4 bases from V and 4 bases from J, with 15 bases in between. The V gene's germline CDR1 is SGHRS and CDR2 YFSETQ. The repertoire was sequenced with immunoSEQ multiplex PCR; TCRdb's copy has only in-frame clones and lacks some. The sample gives about 130,000 clones, about 91% of which show up once; over 9% is in the top ten. The rearrangement uses TRBV5-1 and TRBJ1-3; possible D gene TRBD1, 5 bases. Specimen: peripheral blood. The receptor comes from a man aged 50-60 years with acute or convalescent COVID-19. The CDR3 reads CASSLDSTPGNTIYF. The CDR3, as DNA: TGCGCCAGCAGCCTTGACAGTACGCCAGGAAACACCATATATTTT.